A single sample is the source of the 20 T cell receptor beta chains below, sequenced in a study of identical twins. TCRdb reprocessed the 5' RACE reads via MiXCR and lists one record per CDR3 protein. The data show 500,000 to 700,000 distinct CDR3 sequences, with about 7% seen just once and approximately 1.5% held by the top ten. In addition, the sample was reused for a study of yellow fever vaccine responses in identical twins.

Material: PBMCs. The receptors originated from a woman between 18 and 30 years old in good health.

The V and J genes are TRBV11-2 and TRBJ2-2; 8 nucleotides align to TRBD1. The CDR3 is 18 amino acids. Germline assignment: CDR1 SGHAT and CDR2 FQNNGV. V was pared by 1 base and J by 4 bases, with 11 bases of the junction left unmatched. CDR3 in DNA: TGTGCCAGCAGCTTAGTGGGGACAGGCGACGCGGGCACCGGGGAGCTGTTTTTT. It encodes CASSLVGTGDAGTGELFF.

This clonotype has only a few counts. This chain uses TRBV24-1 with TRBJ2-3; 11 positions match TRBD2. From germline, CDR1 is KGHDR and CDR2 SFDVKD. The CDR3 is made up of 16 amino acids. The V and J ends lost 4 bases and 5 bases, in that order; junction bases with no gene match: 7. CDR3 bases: TGTGCCACCAGTGACCCTACTAGCGGGGGCGTAGATACGCAGTATTTT. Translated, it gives CATSDPTSGGVDTQYF.

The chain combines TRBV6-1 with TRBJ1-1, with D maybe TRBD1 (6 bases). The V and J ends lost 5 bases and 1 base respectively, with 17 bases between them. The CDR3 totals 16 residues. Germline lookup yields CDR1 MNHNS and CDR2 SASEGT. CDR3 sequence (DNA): TGTGCCAGCAGTCATGACCCCTGGACAGCGAACACTGAAGCTTTCTTT. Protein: CASSHDPWTANTEAFF.

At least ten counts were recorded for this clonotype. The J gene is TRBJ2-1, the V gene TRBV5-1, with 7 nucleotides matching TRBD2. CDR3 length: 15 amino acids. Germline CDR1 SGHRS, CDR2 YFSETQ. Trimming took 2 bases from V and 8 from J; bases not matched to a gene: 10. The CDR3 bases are TGCGCCAGCAGCTTCTTCGGCGGGAGTTCAGATGAGCAGTTCTTC. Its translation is CASSFFGGSSDEQFF.

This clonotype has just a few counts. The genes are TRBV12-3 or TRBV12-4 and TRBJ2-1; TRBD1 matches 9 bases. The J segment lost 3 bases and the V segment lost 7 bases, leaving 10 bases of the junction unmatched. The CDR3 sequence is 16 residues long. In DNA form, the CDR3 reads TGTGCCAGCACCGGACTGGACAGGGGCGGCTACAATGAGCAGTTCTTC. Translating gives CASTGLDRGGYNEQFF.

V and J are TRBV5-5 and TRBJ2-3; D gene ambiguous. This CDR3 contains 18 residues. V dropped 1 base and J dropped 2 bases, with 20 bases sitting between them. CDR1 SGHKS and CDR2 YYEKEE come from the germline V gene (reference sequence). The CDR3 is CASSLFRVSYKYTDTQYF. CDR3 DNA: TGTGCCAGCAGCTTGTTTAGGGTTTCATATAAGTACACAGATACGCAGTATTTT.

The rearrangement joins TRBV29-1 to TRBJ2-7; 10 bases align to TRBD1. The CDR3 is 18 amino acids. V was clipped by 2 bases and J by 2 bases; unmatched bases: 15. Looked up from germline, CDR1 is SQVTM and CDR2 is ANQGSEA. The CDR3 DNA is TGCAGCGTTGAATTTGGGGGGGACAGGGGTGGCGGGACCTACGAGCAGTACTTC. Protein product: CSVEFGGDRGGGTYEQYF.

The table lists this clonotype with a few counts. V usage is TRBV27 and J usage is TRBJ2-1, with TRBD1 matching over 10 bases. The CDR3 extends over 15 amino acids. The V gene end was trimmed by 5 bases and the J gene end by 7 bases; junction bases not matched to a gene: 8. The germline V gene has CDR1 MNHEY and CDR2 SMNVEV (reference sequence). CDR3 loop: CASSLRQGAWNEQFF. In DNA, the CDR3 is TGTGCCAGCAGTCTTCGACAGGGGGCGTGGAATGAGCAGTTCTTC.

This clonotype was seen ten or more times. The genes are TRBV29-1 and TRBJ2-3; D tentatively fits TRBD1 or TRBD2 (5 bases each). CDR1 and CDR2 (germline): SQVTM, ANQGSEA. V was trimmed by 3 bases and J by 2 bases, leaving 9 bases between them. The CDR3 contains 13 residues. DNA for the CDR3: TGCAGCGTTGACCGGGACGACACAGATACGCAGTATTTT. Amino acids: CSVDRDDTDTQYF.

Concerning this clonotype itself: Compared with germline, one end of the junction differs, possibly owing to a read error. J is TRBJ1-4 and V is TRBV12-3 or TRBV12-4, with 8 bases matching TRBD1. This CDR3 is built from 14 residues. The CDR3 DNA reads TGTACCAGCAGTCCTGACAGGGGATGGGAAAAACTGTTTTTT. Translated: CTSSPDRGWEKLFF.

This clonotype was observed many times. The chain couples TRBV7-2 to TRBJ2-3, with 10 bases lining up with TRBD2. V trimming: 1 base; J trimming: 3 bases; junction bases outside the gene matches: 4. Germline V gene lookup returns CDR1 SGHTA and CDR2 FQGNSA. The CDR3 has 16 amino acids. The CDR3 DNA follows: TGTGCCAGCAGCTTAGTTAGCGGGAGGCCGACAGATACGCAGTATTTT. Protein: CASSLVSGRPTDTQYF.

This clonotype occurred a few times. CDR3 in DNA: TGTGCCAGCAGTCAGGCGGACAGGCCAGATAATTCACCCCTCCACTTT. This gives the protein CASSQADRPDNSPLHF. The rearrangement uses TRBV6-1 and TRBJ1-6; 7 bases are a match to TRBD1. Trimming cost V 5 bases and J 5 bases; bases outside gene matches: 9. Germline V lookup: CDR1 MNHNS, CDR2 SASEGT. CDR3 length: 16 amino acids.

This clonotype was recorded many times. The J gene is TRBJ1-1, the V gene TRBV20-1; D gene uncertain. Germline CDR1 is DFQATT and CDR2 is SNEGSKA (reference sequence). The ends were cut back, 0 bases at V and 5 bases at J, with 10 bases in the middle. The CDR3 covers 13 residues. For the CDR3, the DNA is TGCAGTGCTAGAGAGCGATTTGGGACTGAAGCTTTCTTT. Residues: CSARERFGTEAFF.

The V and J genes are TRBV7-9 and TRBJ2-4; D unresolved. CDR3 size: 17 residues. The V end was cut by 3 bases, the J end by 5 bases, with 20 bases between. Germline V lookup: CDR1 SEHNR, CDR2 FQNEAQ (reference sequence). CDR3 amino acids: CASSFIFGSPKQNIQYF. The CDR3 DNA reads TGTGCCAGCAGCTTCATCTTTGGCTCTCCTAAGCAAAACATTCAGTACTTC.

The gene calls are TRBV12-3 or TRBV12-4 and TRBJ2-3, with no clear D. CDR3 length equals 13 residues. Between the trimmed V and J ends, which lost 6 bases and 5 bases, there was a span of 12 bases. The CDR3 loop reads CASSEDSVDTQYF. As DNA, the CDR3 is TGTGCCAGCAGCGAAGACTCGGTAGATACGCAGTATTTT.

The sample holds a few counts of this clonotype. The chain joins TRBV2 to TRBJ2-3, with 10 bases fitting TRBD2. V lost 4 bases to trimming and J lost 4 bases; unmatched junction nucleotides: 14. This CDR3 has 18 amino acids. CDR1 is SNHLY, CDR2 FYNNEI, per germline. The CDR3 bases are TGTGCCAGCAGTGTAAATTCAGGGCTAGCGGGGGACGCAGATACGCAGTATTTT. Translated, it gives CASSVNSGLAGDADTQYF.

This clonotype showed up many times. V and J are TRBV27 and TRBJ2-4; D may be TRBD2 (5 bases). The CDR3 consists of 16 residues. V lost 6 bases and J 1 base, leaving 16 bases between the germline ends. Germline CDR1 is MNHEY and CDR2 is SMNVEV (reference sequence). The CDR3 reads CASSRGNAGAKNIQYF. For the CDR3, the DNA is TGTGCCAGCAGCCGGGGTAACGCCGGGGCCAAAAACATTCAGTACTTC.

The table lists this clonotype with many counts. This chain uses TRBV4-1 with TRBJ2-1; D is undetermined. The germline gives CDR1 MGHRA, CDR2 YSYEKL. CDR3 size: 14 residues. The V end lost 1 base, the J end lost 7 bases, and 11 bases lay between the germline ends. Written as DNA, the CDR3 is TGCGCCAGCAGCCAAGGACTCCTCGGAAATGAGCAGTTCTTC. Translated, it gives CASSQGLLGNEQFF.

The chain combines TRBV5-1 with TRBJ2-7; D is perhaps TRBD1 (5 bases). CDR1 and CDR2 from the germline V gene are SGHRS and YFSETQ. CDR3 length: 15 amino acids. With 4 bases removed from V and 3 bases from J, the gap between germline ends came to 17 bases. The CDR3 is CASSLYSLGRYEQYV. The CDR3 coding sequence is TGCGCCAGCAGCCTTTACTCCCTGGGGCGCTACGAGCAGTACGTC.

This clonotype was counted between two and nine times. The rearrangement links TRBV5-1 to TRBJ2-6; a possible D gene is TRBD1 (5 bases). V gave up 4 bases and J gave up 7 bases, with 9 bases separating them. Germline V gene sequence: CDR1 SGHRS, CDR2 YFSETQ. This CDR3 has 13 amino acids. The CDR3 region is CASSPGSANVLTF. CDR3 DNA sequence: TGCGCCAGCAGCCCAGGGTCTGCCAACGTCCTGACTTTC.